This TCR beta chain was captured in a study of cytomegalovirus exposure and HLA in healthy donors. The assay was immunoSEQ multiplex PCR, and TCRdb's table has in-frame clones only and misses some. The sample includes about 53,000 clones, roughly nine tenths seen only once; the top ten take under 1.5%. V was pared by 4 bases and J by 1 base, with 8 bases of the junction left unmatched. This CDR3 is built from 16 residues. The germline V gene has CDR1 SGHNT and CDR2 YYREEE (reference sequence). The rearrangement uses TRBV5-4 and TRBJ2-1, with 7 bases identical to TRBD2. The clonotype comes from a man between 18 and 29 years old in good health and CMV-seronegative. The source material was PBMCs. In DNA, the CDR3 is TGTGCCAGCAGCCCGCGCCCTAGCGGATCCTACAATGAGCAGTTCTTC. Encoded protein: CASSPRPSGSYNEQFF.